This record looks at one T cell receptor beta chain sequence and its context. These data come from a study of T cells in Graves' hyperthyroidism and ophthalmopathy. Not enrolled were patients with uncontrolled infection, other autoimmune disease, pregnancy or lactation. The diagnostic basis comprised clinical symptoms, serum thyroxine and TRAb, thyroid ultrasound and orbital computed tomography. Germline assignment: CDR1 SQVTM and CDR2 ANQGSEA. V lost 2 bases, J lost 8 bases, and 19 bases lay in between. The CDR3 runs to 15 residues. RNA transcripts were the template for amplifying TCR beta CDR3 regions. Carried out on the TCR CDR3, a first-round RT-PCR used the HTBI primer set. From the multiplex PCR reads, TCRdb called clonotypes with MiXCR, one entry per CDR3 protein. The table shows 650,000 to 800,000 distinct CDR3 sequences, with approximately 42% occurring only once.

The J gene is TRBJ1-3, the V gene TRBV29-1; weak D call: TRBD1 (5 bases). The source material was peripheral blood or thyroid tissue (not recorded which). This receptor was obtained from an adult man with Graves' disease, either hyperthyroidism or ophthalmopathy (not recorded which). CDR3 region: CSVEFQGPYGYTIYF. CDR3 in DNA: TGCAGCGTTGAATTCCAGGGACCCTATGGCTACACCATATATTTT.